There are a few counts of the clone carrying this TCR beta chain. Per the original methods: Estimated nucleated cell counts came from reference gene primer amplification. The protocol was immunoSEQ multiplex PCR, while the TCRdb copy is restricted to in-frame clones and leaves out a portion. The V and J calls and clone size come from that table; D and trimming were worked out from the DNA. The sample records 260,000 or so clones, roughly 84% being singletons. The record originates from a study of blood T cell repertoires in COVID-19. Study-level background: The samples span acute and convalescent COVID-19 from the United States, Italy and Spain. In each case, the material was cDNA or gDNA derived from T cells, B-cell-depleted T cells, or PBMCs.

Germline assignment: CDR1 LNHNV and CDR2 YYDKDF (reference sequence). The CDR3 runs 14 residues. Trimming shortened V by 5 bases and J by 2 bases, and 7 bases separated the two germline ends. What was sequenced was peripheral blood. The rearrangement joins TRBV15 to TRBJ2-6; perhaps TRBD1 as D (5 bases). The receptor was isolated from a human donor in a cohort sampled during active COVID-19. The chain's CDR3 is CATSGRAGANVLTF. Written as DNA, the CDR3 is TGTGCCACCAGCGGCAGGGCTGGGGCCAACGTCCTGACTTTC.